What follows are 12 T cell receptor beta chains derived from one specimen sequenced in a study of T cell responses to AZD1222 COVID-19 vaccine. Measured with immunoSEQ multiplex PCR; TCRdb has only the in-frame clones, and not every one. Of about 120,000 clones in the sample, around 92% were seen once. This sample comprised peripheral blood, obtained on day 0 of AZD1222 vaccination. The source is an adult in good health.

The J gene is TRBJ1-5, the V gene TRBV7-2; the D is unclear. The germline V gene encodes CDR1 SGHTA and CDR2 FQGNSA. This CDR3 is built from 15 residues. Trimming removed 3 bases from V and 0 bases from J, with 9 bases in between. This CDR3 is CASSFSGHSNQPQHF. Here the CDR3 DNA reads TGTGCCAGCAGCTTCTCCGGGCATAGCAATCAGCCCCAGCATTTT.

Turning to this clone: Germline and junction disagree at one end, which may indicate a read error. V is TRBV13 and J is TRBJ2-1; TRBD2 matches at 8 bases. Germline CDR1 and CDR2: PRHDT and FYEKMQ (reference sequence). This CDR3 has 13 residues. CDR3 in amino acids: CASSKRSPGLEVF. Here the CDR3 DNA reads TGTGCCAGCAGCAAGAGGTCCCCGGGACTAGAAGTCTTC.

CDR3 bases: TGTGCCAGCAGCGAGACGACAGGGGCGGGTTCACCCCTCCACTTT. Translating it yields CASSETTGAGSPLHF. This chain uses TRBV7-2 with TRBJ1-6, with TRBD1 matching over 8 bases. Germline values: CDR1 SGHTA, CDR2 FQGNSA. The CDR3 consists of 15 residues. Trimming removed 5 bases from V and 9 bases from J; junction bases left unmatched: 9.

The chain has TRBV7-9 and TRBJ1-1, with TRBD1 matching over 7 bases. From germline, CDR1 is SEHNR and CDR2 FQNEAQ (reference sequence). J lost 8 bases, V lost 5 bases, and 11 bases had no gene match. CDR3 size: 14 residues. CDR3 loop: CASSPRVDRREAFF. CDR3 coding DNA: TGTGCCAGCAGCCCCCGAGTGGACAGGAGAGAAGCTTTCTTT.

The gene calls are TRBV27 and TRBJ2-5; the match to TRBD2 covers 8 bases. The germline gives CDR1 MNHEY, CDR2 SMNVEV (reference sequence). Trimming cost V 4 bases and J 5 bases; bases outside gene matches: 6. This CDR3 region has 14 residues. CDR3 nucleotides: TGTGCCAGCAGTTCAGCGGGAGTTAGGGAGACCCAGTACTTC. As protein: CASSSAGVRETQYF.

Here the CDR3 reads CASSQDLGTYTEAFF. The CDR3 DNA reads TGCGCCAGCAGCCAAGATCTGGGTACCTACACTGAAGCTTTCTTT. This chain connects TRBV4-1 to TRBJ1-1; D is undetermined. V lost 0 bases, J lost 3 bases, and 11 bases lay in between. This CDR3 is 15 amino acids long. Germline-derived CDR1 and CDR2 are MGHRA and YSYEKL.

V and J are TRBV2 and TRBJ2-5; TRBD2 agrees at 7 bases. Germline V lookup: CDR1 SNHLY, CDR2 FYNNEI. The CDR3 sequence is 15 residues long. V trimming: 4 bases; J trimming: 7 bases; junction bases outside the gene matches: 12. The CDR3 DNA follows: TGTGCCAGCAGTGTATCCAGCGGGATAGTGTTGACCCAGTACTTC. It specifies CASSVSSGIVLTQYF.

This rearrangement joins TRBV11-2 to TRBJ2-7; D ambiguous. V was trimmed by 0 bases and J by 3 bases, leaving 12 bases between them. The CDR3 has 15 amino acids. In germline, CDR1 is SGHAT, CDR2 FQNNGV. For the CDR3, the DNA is TGTGCCAGCAGCTTAGATCTGGCAGACCACTACGAGCAGTACTTC. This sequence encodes CASSLDLADHYEQYF.

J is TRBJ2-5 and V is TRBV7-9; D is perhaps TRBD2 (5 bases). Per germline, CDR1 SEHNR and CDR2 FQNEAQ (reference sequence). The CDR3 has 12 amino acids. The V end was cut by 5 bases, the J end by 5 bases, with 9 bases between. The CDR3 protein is CASSGRGETQYF. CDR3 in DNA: TGTGCCAGCAGCGGACGCGGGGAGACCCAGTACTTC.

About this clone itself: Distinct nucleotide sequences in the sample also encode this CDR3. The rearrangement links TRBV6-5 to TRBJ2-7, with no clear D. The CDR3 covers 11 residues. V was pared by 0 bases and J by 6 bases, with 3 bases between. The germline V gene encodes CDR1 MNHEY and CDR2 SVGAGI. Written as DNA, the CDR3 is TGTGCCAGCAGTTACTCTAGCGAGCAGTACTTC. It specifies CASSYSSEQYF.

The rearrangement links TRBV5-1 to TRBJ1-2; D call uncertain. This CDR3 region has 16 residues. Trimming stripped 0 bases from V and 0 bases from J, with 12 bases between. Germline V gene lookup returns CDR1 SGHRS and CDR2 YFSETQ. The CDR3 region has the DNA TGCGCCAGCAGCTTGGGACGTACCATATCTAACTATGGCTACACCTTC. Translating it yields CASSLGRTISNYGYTF.

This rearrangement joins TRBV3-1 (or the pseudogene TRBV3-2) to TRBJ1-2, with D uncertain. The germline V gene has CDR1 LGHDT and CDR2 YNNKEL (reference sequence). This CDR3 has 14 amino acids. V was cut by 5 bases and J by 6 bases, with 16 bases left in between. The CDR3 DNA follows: TGTGCCAGCAGCTCCGGGATCCTTGCCCATGGCTACACCTTC. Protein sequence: CASSSGILAHGYTF.